The clone carrying this TCR beta chain appeared a single time. This sample was taken from a study of T-cell reconstitution after alpha-beta-depleted transplantation in children. V was pared by 2 bases and J by 0 bases, with 4 bases of the junction left unmatched. Germline V gene data show CDR1 as SGHRS and CDR2 as YFSETQ. CDR3 length: 15 amino acids. A TCRbeta library incorporating unique molecular identifiers was prepared. From the PCR reads, TCRdb called clonotypes with MiXCR, one entry per CDR3 protein. Of about 640,000 distinct CDR3 sequences in the sample, around a sixth were seen once. This material consisted of PBMCs from the stem cell graft donor, taken from the stem cell graft. The chain couples TRBV5-1 to TRBJ1-1, with 7 bases identical to TRBD1. The sequence was obtained from a human donor who donated a stem cell graft to a child with acute myeloid leukemia. The CDR3 spells CASSFHRGMNTEAFF. In DNA, the CDR3 is TGCGCCAGCAGCTTCCACAGGGGCATGAACACTGAAGCTTTCTTT.